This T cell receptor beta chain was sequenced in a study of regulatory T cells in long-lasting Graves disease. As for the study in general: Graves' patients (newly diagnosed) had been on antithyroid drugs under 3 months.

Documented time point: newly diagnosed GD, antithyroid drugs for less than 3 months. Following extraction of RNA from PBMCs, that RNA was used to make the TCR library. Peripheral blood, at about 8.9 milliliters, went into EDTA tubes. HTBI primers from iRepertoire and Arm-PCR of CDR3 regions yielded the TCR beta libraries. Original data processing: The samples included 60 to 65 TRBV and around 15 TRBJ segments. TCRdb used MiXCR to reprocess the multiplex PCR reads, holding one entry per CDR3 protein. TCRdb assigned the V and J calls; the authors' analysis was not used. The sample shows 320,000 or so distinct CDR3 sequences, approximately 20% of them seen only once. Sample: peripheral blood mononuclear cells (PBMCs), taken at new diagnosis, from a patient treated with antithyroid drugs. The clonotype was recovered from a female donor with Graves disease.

CDR3 sequence reads: CASGDREGLGANNEQFF. Written as DNA, the CDR3 is TGCGCCAGCGGGGATCGGGAGGGCCTGGGGGCAAACAATGAGCAGTTCTTC. This chain joins TRBV4-1 and TRBJ2-1; 8 positions agree with TRBD2. This CDR3 region has 17 residues. CDR1 is MGHRA, CDR2 YSYEKL, per germline. V dropped 8 bases and J dropped 5; count of bases not matched to a gene: 17.